One sample yielded the 5 T cell receptor beta chains listed below, sequenced in a study of T cell responses to AZD1222 COVID-19 vaccine. Data came from immunoSEQ multiplex PCR; TCRdb stores just in-frame clones and leaves some out. The sample consists of under 170,000 clones, 75% to 95% of them appearing once. Sequenced here: peripheral blood, sampled 28 days after the second AZD1222 dose. Receptor source: an adult who received the AZD1222 COVID-19 vaccine.

This clone was seen a single time. The rearrangement joins TRBV18 to TRBJ2-1; D may be TRBD1 (6 bases). Germline values: CDR1 KGHSH, CDR2 LQKENI. The length of the CDR3 is 15 residues. Trimming stripped 2 bases from V and 10 bases from J, with 18 bases between. The CDR3 sequence: CASSPGGRGVGEQFF. DNA of the CDR3: TGTGCCAGCTCACCAGGGGGCAGGGGAGTGGGAGAGCAGTTCTTC.

The chain couples TRBV10-3 to TRBJ1-5, with no clear D. Trimming pared 6 bases from V and 4 bases from J, leaving 19 bases between. Per the germline V gene, CDR1 is ENHRY and CDR2 is SYGVKD. The CDR3 contains 16 residues. The CDR3 loop reads CAISSRREGSNQPQHF. Written as DNA, the CDR3 is TGTGCCATCAGCTCCAGGAGGGAAGGTAGTAATCAGCCCCAGCATTTT.

The chain employs TRBV19 and TRBJ2-1; D may be TRBD1 (5 bases). V lost 3 bases, J lost 2 bases, and 11 bases lay in between. CDR3 size: 15 residues. CDR1 LNHDA and CDR2 SQIVND come from the germline V gene (reference sequence). CDR3 in DNA: TGTGCCAGTAGTATCCTTCAGGGAACCTACAATGAGCAGTTCTTC. It encodes CASSILQGTYNEQFF.

This chain joins TRBV15 and TRBJ2-3, with 8 bases matching TRBD2. This CDR3 region has 15 residues. Losses at the gene ends were 0 bases for V and 7 bases for J; bases not matched to a gene: 6. CDR1 is LNHNV, CDR2 YYDKDF, per germline (reference sequence). CDR3 in amino acids: CATSRDGTRIHTQYF. In DNA, the CDR3 is TGTGCCACCAGCAGAGATGGGACTAGGATCCATACGCAGTATTTT.

The chain couples TRBV11-2 to TRBJ1-6; D gene ambiguous. Germline V gene data show CDR1 as SGHAT and CDR2 as FQNNGV. V shed 4 bases and J shed 10 bases, with 14 bases lying between them. This CDR3 spans 14 amino acids. CDR3 bases: TGTGCCAGCAGCTCGGTTGGGTCTGGATCACCCCTCCACTTT. As protein: CASSSVGSGSPLHF.